Below, 6 T cell receptor beta chains from the same sample are listed, as sequenced in a study of T cells in Graves' hyperthyroidism and ophthalmopathy (dated by TCRdb to the late 2010s). Library preparation used multiplex PCR. TCRdb names Illumina HiSeq 2000 as the instrument used. The TCR beta CDR3 regions were amplified from the RNA transcripts. A first-round RT-PCR of the TCR CDR3 used the HTBI primer set with the Qiagen OneStep RT-PCR kit. Through fastp at Q25 and MiXCR, TCRdb rebuilt clones from the public reads, retaining in-frame beta chains. Rows matching on CDR3 protein sequence are summarized as one entry with the most common DNA and genes. The sample records a few hundred thousand distinct CDR3 sequences, 35% to 55% of which are singletons. The top ten clonotypes cover around 7.7% of the sample. The specimen was peripheral blood or thyroid tissue (not recorded which). The receptors were gathered from a woman aged 18-29 years with Graves' hyperthyroidism.

The gene calls are TRBV10-3 and TRBJ2-7, with D perhaps TRBD2 (6 bases). V lost 2 bases to trimming and J lost 3 bases, with 20 bases between them. The CDR3 has 17 amino acids. The V gene's germline CDR1 is ENHRY and CDR2 SYGVKD. CDR3 in amino acids: CAISEPTLRDGHYEQYF. The CDR3 region has the DNA TGTGCCATCAGTGAGCCGACGCTGCGGGACGGTCACTACGAGCAGTACTTC.

The genes are TRBV20-1 and TRBJ2-7; TRBD2 matches 12 bases. The CDR3 is 15 amino acids. The V and J ends lost 3 bases and 2 bases, in that order; junction bases with no gene match: 5. Germline V lookup: CDR1 DFQATT, CDR2 SNEGSKA (reference sequence). CDR3 coding DNA: TGCAGTGCTAGGCCAGGGACTAGCGGGCCCTACGAGCAGTACTTC. Amino acid sequence: CSARPGTSGPYEQYF.

The CDR3 is CATSDLGGQVVETQYF. The CDR3 DNA reads TGTGCCACCAGTGATTTAGGGGGACAGGTGGTCGAGACCCAGTACTTC. The chain recombines TRBV24-1 with TRBJ2-5, with 8 nucleotides matching TRBD1. Looked up from germline, CDR1 is KGHDR and CDR2 is SFDVKD. V shed 1 base, J shed 5 bases, and the junction held 8 bases outside the gene matches. This CDR3 has 16 amino acids.

This chain connects TRBV10-3 to TRBJ2-5, with D perhaps matching TRBD2 (5 bases). Germline assignment: CDR1 ENHRY and CDR2 SYGVKD. The CDR3 runs 14 residues. Deletions cut 2 bases from V and 3 bases from J, with 10 bases between. CDR3 coding DNA: TGTGCCATCAGTGAGGGACTTTACAAAGAGACCCAGTACTTC. Protein sequence: CAISEGLYKETQYF.

Ten or more counts support this clonotype. The chain combines TRBV10-3 with TRBJ2-7, with D possibly being TRBD1 (5 bases). This CDR3 is built from 16 residues. V lost 6 bases to trimming and J lost 2 bases, with 20 bases between them. Germline V lookup: CDR1 ENHRY, CDR2 SYGVKD. CDR3 sequence: CAISDQQVLATYEQYF. CDR3 coding DNA: TGTGCCATCAGCGACCAACAGGTATTAGCAACCTACGAGCAGTACTTC.

This clonotype has a count of ten or more. This CDR3 is CASSPTSNSGANVLTF. CDR3 DNA: TGCGCCAGCAGCCCGACATCTAACTCTGGGGCCAACGTCCTGACTTTC. The rearrangement uses TRBV5-1 and TRBJ2-6; no definite D call. Between the trimmed V and J ends, which lost 4 bases and 0 bases, there was a span of 11 bases. Germline V gene sequence: CDR1 SGHRS, CDR2 YFSETQ. The CDR3 runs to 16 residues.